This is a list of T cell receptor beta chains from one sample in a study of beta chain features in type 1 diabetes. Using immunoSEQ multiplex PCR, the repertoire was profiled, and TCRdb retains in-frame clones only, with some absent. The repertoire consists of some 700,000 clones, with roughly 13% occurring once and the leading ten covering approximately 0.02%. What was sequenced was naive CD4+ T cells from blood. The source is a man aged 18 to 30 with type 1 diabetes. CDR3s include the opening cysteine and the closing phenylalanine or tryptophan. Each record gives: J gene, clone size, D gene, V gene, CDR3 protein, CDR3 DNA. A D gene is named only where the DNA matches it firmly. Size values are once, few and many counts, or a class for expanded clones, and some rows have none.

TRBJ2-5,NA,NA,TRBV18,CASSPPQGQETQYF,TGTGCCAGCTCACCACCACAGGGCCAAGAGACCCAGTACTTC
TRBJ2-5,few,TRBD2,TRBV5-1,CASSLKRLAGDKETQYF,TGCGCCAGCAGCCTGAAGCGACTAGCGGGGGATAAAGAGACCCAGTACTTC
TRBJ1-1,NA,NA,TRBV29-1,CSVATQVNTEAFF,TGCAGCGTCGCGACGCAGGTAAACACTGAAGCTTTCTTT
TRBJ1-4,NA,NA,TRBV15,CATSRELTEKLFF,TGTGCCACCAGCAGAGAATTGACTGAAAAACTGTTTTTT
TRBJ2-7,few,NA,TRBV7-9,CASSFGQGTYEQYF,TGTGCCAGCAGCTTTGGGCAGGGGACCTACGAGCAGTACTTC
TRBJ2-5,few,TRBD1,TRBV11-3,CASSTRQGQETQYF,TGTGCCAGCAGCACCCGACAGGGGCAAGAGACCCAGTACTTC
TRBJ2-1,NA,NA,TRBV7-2,CASSGTLSYNEQFF,TGTGCCAGCAGCGGGACACTATCCTACAATGAGCAGTTCTTC
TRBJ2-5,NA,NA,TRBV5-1,CASSSGGSETQYF,TGCGCCAGCAGCTCTGGAGGGTCAGAGACCCAGTACTTC
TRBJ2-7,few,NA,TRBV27,CASSSRYEQYF,TGTGCCAGCAGTTCAAGATACGAGCAGTACTTC
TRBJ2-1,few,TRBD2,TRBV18,CASSTGLAGDNEQFF,TGTGCCAGCTCAACCGGACTAGCGGGGGACAATGAGCAGTTCTTC
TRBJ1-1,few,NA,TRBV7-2,CASSPQGRMNTEAFF,TGTGCCAGCAGCCCACAGGGACGGATGAACACTGAAGCTTTCTTT
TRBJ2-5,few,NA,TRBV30,CAWSVKGETQYF,TGTGCCTGGAGTGTCAAGGGTGAGACCCAGTACTTC
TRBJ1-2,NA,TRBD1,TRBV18,CASSPSQGRASGYTF,TGTGCCAGCTCACCATCACAGGGGAGGGCCTCTGGCTACACCTTC
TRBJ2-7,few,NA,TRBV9,CASSPKPELRGSSYEQYF,TGTGCCAGCAGCCCTAAGCCCGAACTTAGGGGGAGCTCCTACGAGCAGTACTTC
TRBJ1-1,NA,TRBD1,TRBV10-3,CAISADRLNTEAFF,TGTGCCATCAGTGCGGACAGGCTGAACACTGAAGCTTTCTTT
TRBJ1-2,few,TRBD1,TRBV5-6,CASSFRRTGIDGYTF,TGTGCCAGCAGCTTCAGACGGACAGGTATAGATGGCTACACCTTC
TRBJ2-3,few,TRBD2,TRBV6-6,CASSRSGGEDTQYF,TGTGCCAGCAGTCGTAGCGGGGGGGAAGATACGCAGTATTTT
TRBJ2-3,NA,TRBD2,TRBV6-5,CASSFQRGGTDTQYF,TGTGCCAGCAGTTTTCAGCGGGGGGGCACAGATACGCAGTATTTT
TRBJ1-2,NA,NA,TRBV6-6,CASILRGQSTGYTF,TGTGCCAGCATCCTAAGAGGGCAATCAACGGGCTACACCTTC
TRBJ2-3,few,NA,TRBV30,CAWIIGQLSTDTQYF,TGTGCCTGGATCATAGGACAGTTAAGCACAGATACGCAGTATTTT
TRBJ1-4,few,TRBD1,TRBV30,CAWSKGTGNEKLFF,TGTGCCTGGAGTAAGGGGACAGGGAATGAAAAACTGTTTTTT
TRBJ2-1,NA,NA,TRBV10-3,CAISFLLAYDNEQFF,TGTGCCATCAGTTTTTTGCTAGCTTATGACAATGAGCAGTTCTTC
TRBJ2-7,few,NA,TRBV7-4,CASSLIKQRAYEQYF,TGTGCCAGCAGCTTAATAAAGCAGAGAGCCTACGAGCAGTACTTC
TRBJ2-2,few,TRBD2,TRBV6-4,CASSPGRTGELFF,TGTGCCAGCAGCCCCGGGAGGACCGGGGAGCTGTTTTTT
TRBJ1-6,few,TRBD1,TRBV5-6,CASSWGQKINSPLHF,TGTGCCAGCAGCTGGGGACAGAAAATTAATTCACCCCTCCACTTT
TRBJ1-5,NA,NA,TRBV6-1,CASSTAVYSNQPQHF,TGTGCCAGCAGTACGGCCGTTTATAGCAATCAGCCCCAGCATTTT
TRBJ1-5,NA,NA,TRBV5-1,CASSPDSNSNQPQHF,TGCGCCAGCAGCCCCGACAGTAATAGCAATCAGCCCCAGCATTTT
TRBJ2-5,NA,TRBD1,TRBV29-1,CSVLGTEQETQYF,TGCAGCGTTCTCGGGACAGAGCAAGAGACCCAGTACTTC
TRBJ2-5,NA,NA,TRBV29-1,CSVTERAQYF,TGCAGCGTGACCGAGCGGGCCCAGTACTTC
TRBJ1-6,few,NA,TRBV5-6,CASSLGLGPNSPLHF,TGTGCCAGCAGCTTGGGCCTAGGGCCGAATTCACCCCTCCACTTT
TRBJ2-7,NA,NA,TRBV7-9,CASSLMGKTWGEYEQYF,TGTGCCAGCAGCTTAATGGGGAAGACATGGGGAGAATACGAGCAGTACTTC
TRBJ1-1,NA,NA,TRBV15,CATSRGSIDRERAFF,TGTGCCACCAGCAGAGGGTCAATCGACAGAGAGCGTGCTTTCTTT
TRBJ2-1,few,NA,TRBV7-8,CASKPKSPVNEQFF,TGTGCCAGCAAACCTAAAAGTCCCGTAAATGAGCAGTTCTTC
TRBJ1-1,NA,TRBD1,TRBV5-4,CASSLGQPNTEAFF,TGTGCCAGCAGCCTGGGACAGCCGAACACTGAAGCTTTCTTT
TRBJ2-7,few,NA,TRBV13,CASSLRGEQYF,TGTGCCAGCAGCTTACGGGGCGAGCAGTACTTC
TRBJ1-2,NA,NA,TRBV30,CAWRPSLANYGYTF,TGTGCCTGGAGGCCCAGCTTAGCTAACTATGGCTACACCTTC
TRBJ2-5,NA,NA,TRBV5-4,CASSLAKETQYF,TGTGCCAGCAGCTTGGCAAAGGAGACCCAGTACTTC
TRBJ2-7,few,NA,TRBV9,CASSVEGVPYEQYF,TGTGCCAGCAGCGTAGAAGGGGTCCCCTACGAGCAGTACTTC
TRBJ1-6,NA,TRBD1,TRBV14,CASSQAAGGNSPLHF,TGTGCCAGCAGCCAAGCCGCAGGGGGCAATTCACCCCTCCACTTT
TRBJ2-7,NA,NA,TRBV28,CATHLRQYF,TGTGCCACCCACTTAAGGCAGTACTTC
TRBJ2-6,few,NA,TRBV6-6,CASSYSFAAGANVLTF,TGTGCCAGCAGTTACTCCTTCGCGGCTGGGGCCAACGTCCTGACTTTC
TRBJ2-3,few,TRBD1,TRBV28,CASSLQGAGSTDTQYF,TGTGCCAGCAGTTTACAGGGGGCGGGAAGCACAGATACGCAGTATTTT